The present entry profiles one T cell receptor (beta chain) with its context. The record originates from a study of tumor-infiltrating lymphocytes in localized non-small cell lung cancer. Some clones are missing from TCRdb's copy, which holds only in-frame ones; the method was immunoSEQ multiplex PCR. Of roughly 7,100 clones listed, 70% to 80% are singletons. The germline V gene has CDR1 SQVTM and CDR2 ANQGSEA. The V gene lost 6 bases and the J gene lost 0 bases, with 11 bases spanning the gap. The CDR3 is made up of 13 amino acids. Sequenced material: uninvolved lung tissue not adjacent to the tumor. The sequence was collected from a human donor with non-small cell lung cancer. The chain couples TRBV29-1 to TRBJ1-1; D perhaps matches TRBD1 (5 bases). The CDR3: CSVADSMNTEAFF. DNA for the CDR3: TGCAGCGTGGCTGACAGCATGAACACTGAAGCTTTCTTT.